These 29 T cell receptor beta chains share one sample of origin, sequenced in a study of blood T cell repertoires in COVID-19. Libraries were prepared by immunoSEQ multiplex PCR; TCRdb keeps only in-frame clonotypes and omits some of them. The sample lists a few hundred thousand clones, more than 70% occurring once. Material for sequencing was peripheral blood. The receptor set was obtained from a woman aged 60-75 years with COVID-19, enrolled during active disease.

The J gene is TRBJ1-1, the V gene TRBV7-9, with D perhaps TRBD1 (5 bases). V was trimmed by 3 bases and J by 1 base, leaving 12 bases between them. The CDR3 runs to 15 residues. Germline values: CDR1 SEHNR, CDR2 FQNEAQ (reference sequence). This chain's CDR3 is CASSFPDSANTEAFF. The CDR3 bases are TGTGCCAGCAGCTTTCCCGACAGTGCGAACACTGAAGCTTTCTTT.

J is TRBJ2-5 and V is TRBV11-3, with 7 bases that match TRBD1. J was trimmed by 1 base and V by 5 bases; bases with no gene match: 10. The CDR3 totals 16 residues. Looked up from germline, CDR1 is SGHNT and CDR2 is YENEEA. CDR3 sequence: CASSRARGQGQETQYF. In DNA form, the CDR3 reads TGTGCCAGCAGCCGCGCGAGGGGGCAAGGCCAAGAGACCCAGTACTTC.

The gene calls are TRBV5-8 and TRBJ1-1, with D unresolved. V lost 7 bases and J 11 bases, leaving 18 bases between the germline ends. This CDR3 contains 12 residues. The germline V gene has CDR1 SGHTS and CDR2 YDEGEE. In DNA, the CDR3 is TGTGCCAGCGCCGTAACGGCTTCCGGGGCTTTCTTT. As protein: CASAVTASGAFF. Looking up the rest from reference TRBV5-8 and TRBJ1-1 gives the full variable domain: EAGVTQSPTHLIKTRGQQATLRCSPISGHTSVYWYQQALGLGLQFLLWYDEGEERNRGNFPPRFSGRQFPNYSSELNVNALELEDSALYLCASAVTASGAFFGQGTRLTVV.

This rearrangement joins TRBV6-5 to TRBJ1-4; D is ambiguous. The V end lost 5 bases, the J end lost 5 bases, and 9 bases lay between the germline ends. The CDR3 spans 13 residues. The V gene's germline CDR1 is MNHEY and CDR2 SVGAGI. In DNA form, the CDR3 reads TGTGCCAGCAGTCCACAGAAAAATGAAAAACTGTTTTTT. Protein product: CASSPQKNEKLFF.

Remarks on this clone: Additional DNA sequences in this sample encode the identical CDR3. The chain recombines TRBV5-1 with TRBJ1-2; 7 bases map to TRBD1. The germline gives CDR1 SGHRS, CDR2 YFSETQ. V was clipped by 0 bases and J by 8 bases; unmatched bases: 4. CDR3 size: 13 residues. DNA of the CDR3: TGCGCCAGCAGCTTGGGACAGGGCGGCGGCTACACCTTC. This encodes CASSLGQGGGYTF.

This clone turned up a few times. The chain has TRBV21-1 and TRBJ2-7; the DNA was not used to check the table's D call, TRBD1. TRBV21-1 represents a pseudogene. The length of the CDR3 is 14 residues. DNA for the CDR3: TGTGCCAGCAGCAAAACAGCCTTCCCCTACGAGCAGTACTTC. It is translated as CASSKTAFPYEQYF.

CDR3 nucleotide sequence: TGTGCCAGCAGTCCACAGGCCTACACTGAAGCTTTCTTT. It yields the protein CASSPQAYTEAFF. The V call is TRBV28, the J call TRBJ1-1, with D possibly matching TRBD1 (5 bases). This CDR3 contains 13 residues. Trimming cost V 5 bases and J 3 bases, with 10 bases left between them. CDR1 is MDHEN, CDR2 SYDVKM, per germline.

The chain employs TRBV5-1 and TRBJ1-2, with 7 nucleotides matching TRBD1. CDR1 SGHRS and CDR2 YFSETQ come from the germline V gene. After removal of 5 bases from V and 4 bases from J, the junction contained 11 bases not matched to a gene. This CDR3 has 15 amino acids. The CDR3 loop is CASRATGSPSYGYTF. As DNA, the CDR3 is TGCGCCAGCAGGGCGACAGGGAGCCCCAGCTATGGCTACACCTTC.

The rearrangement joins TRBV19 to TRBJ1-6; D is possibly TRBD1 (5 bases). CDR3 length equals 15 residues. Trimming removed 3 bases from V and 7 bases from J, with 13 bases in between. CDR1 and CDR2 (germline): LNHDA, SQIVND (reference sequence). CDR3 sequence reads: CASSIIRRGNSPLHF. The CDR3, as DNA: TGTGCCAGTAGTATTATTCGTCGGGGGAATTCACCCCTCCACTTT.

The V and J genes are TRBV4-2 and TRBJ2-7; TRBD2 agrees at 8 bases. The CDR3 covers 20 residues. J gave up 2 bases and V 0 bases, and 18 bases lay outside the gene matches. Germline V gene data show CDR1 as LGHNA and CDR2 as YNFKEQ. The CDR3 spells CASSQDPASGSLRVPYEQYF. The CDR3 nucleotides are TGTGCCAGCAGCCAAGATCCGGCTAGCGGGTCCTTGAGGGTCCCCTACGAGCAGTACTTC.

The V gene is TRBV12-3 or TRBV12-4, the J gene TRBJ1-2, with a weak D call TRBD1 (6 bases). V was pared by 6 bases and J by 8 bases, with 16 bases between. This CDR3 contains 13 residues. The CDR3 reads CASSPNGQKGYTF. The CDR3 bases are TGTGCCAGCAGCCCAAACGGACAGAAAGGCTACACCTTC.

This chain links TRBV7-9 with TRBJ1-1; a weak D match, TRBD1 (6 bases). This CDR3 is 14 amino acids long. Trimming took 4 bases from V and 3 from J, leaving 12 bases between them. Germline CDR1 and CDR2: SEHNR and FQNEAQ (reference sequence). CDR3 sequence (DNA): TGTGCCAGCAGCTCATTACAGGGCCACACTGAAGCTTTCTTT. Translated, it gives CASSSLQGHTEAFF.

This chain joins TRBV28 and TRBJ1-5, with TRBD1 matching over 9 bases. Unmatched junction bases numbered 7, after V lost 4 bases and J lost 6 bases. Per the germline V gene, CDR1 is MDHEN and CDR2 is SYDVKM. CDR3 length equals 15 residues. CDR3: CASSYRGLGIQPQHF. As DNA, the CDR3 is TGTGCCAGCAGTTACAGGGGGCTGGGGATTCAGCCCCAGCATTTT.

The chain has TRBV18 and TRBJ1-5, with D perhaps matching TRBD1 (6 bases). CDR3 length: 14 residues. In germline, CDR1 is KGHSH, CDR2 LQKENI. Trimming took off 3 bases at V and 3 bases at J, with 9 bases between the two ends. CDR3 protein: CASSPQGHNQPQHF. The DNA for the CDR3 is TGTGCCAGCTCACCCCAGGGACACAATCAGCCCCAGCATTTT.

The V call is TRBV11-2, the J call TRBJ2-5, with 11 bases that match TRBD2. CDR1 is SGHAT and CDR2 is FQNNGV in the germline V gene. CDR3 length: 16 residues. V shed 5 bases, J shed 4 bases, and the junction held 9 bases outside the gene matches. CDR3 amino acids: CASSPLAGGPPETQYF. CDR3 in DNA: TGTGCCAGCAGCCCATTAGCGGGGGGGCCCCCAGAGACCCAGTACTTC.

The rearrangement uses TRBV6-5 and TRBJ1-1; possible D gene TRBD1, 6 bases. The CDR3 consists of 14 residues. Per the germline V gene, CDR1 is MNHEY and CDR2 is SVGAGI. The V and J ends lost 5 bases and 3 bases respectively, with 13 bases between them. CDR3 bases: TGTGCCAGCAGTCAACCAGGGGTTTACACTGAAGCTTTCTTT. Translated: CASSQPGVYTEAFF.

The J gene is TRBJ2-3, the V gene TRBV9; D might be TRBD1 (5 bases). V lost 4 bases, J lost 2 bases, and 14 bases lay in between. The CDR3 contains 15 residues. Per germline, CDR1 SGDLS and CDR2 YYNGEE. The DNA of the CDR3 is TGTGCCAGCAGCTTTACAGGAGATTACACAGATACGCAGTATTTT. It codes for CASSFTGDYTDTQYF.

This clone was seen a single time. The V call is TRBV7-3, the J call TRBJ1-5; D remains ambiguous. The CDR3 length is 13 residues. Germline V gene data show CDR1 as SGHTA and CDR2 as FQGTGA. V gave up 3 bases and J gave up 2 bases, with 5 bases separating them. CDR3 sequence: CASSFGGNQPQHF. The CDR3 DNA reads TGTGCCAGCAGCTTCGGGGGCAATCAGCCCCAGCATTTT.

The CDR3 reads CASSHEGGRGEKLFF. CDR3 nucleotide sequence: TGCGCCAGCAGCCATGAAGGGGGTCGGGGTGAAAAACTGTTTTTT. V gene TRBV5-1 combines with J gene TRBJ1-4; a possible D gene is TRBD1 (6 bases). Germline V gene sequence: CDR1 SGHRS, CDR2 YFSETQ. Trimming took 4 bases from V and 7 from J, leaving 17 bases between them. The length of the CDR3 is 15 residues. Looking up the rest from reference TRBV5-1 and TRBJ1-4 gives the full variable domain: KAGVTQTPRYLIKTRGQQVTLSCSPISGHRSVSWYQQTPGQGLQFLFEYFSETQRNKGNFPGRFSGRQFSNSRSEMNVSTLELGDSALYLCASSHEGGRGEKLFFGSGTQLSVL.

This clone showed up just once. This rearrangement joins TRBV28 to TRBJ1-1; perhaps TRBD1 as D (6 bases). This CDR3 is 14 amino acids long. With 7 bases removed from V and 1 base from J, the gap between germline ends came to 13 bases. The germline CDR1 and CDR2 sequences are MDHEN and SYDVKM. The CDR3 region is CASTLTGQNTEAFF. The DNA of the CDR3 is TGTGCCAGCACCCTGACAGGCCAGAACACTGAAGCTTTCTTT. Full variable domain (rest looked up from reference TRBV28 and TRBJ1-1): DVKVTQSSRYLVKRTGEKVFLECVQDMDHENMFWYRQDPGLGLRLIYFSYDVKMKEKGDIPEGYSVSREKKERFSLILESASTNQTSMYLCASTLTGQNTEAFFGQGTRLTVV.

The chain employs TRBV18 and TRBJ2-5; no reliable D call. Trimming left V 3 bases short and J 1 base short, with 6 bases between. The length of the CDR3 is 13 residues. Germline V gene lookup returns CDR1 KGHSH and CDR2 LQKENI. CDR3 sequence: CASSPLGQETQYF. In DNA, the CDR3 is TGTGCCAGCTCACCGCTAGGCCAAGAGACCCAGTACTTC. The full variable domain, in which reference TRBV18 and TRBJ2-5 provide the parts outside the CDR3, is NAGVMQNPRHLVRRRGQEARLRCSPMKGHSHVYWYRQLPEEGLKFMVYLQKENIIDESGMPKERFSAEFPKEGPSILRIQQVVRGDSAAYFCASSPLGQETQYFGPGTRLLVL.

This clone came up once. The chain combines TRBV7-9 with TRBJ1-3; the D gene is possibly TRBD1 (6 bases). Looked up from germline, CDR1 is SEHNR and CDR2 is FQNEAQ (reference sequence). The ends were cut back, 3 bases at V and 0 bases at J, with 12 bases in the middle. CDR3 length: 16 amino acids. The CDR3 DNA reads as TGTGCCAGCAGCTTTGGACAGACGAGCTCTGGAAACACCATATATTTT. It codes for CASSFGQTSSGNTIYF.

This clone was found once. The CDR3 DNA is TGCGCCAGCAGCCAAAACCCCGGGTACGTCGACATTCAGTACTTC. Translation: CASSQNPGYVDIQYF. V is TRBV4-1 and J is TRBJ2-4; no reliable D call. The ends were cut back, 2 bases at V and 8 bases at J, with 16 bases in the middle. The CDR3 runs to 15 residues. The V gene's germline CDR1 is MGHRA and CDR2 YSYEKL.

J is TRBJ1-2 and V is TRBV25-1; 8 bases align to TRBD1. CDR3 size: 13 residues. The junction had 5 bases not matched to a gene; V was cut back by 7 bases and J by 4 bases. CDR1 and CDR2 from the germline V gene are MGHDK and SYGVNS. CDR3 coding DNA: TGTGCCAGCAAGACAGGGGTGGGCTATGGCTACACCTTC. Translated, it gives CASKTGVGYGYTF.

V gene TRBV7-2 combines with J gene TRBJ2-3, with a possible D match to TRBD2 (7 bases). V gave up 2 bases and J gave up 7 bases, with 13 bases separating them. The germline CDR1 and CDR2 sequences are SGHTA and FQGNSA. The CDR3 runs 14 residues. The CDR3 DNA reads TGTGCCAGCAGCTTATTAAGGGGGGGATATACGCAGTATTTT. Amino acids: CASSLLRGGYTQYF.

V is TRBV2 and J is TRBJ1-1; D is uncertain. V lost 6 bases, J lost 5 bases, and 19 bases lay in between. This CDR3 has 15 amino acids. CDR1 and CDR2 (germline): SNHLY, FYNNEI. CDR3 bases: TGTGCCAGCAGGCTTCGGGCAGGACTACAAACTGAAGCTTTCTTT. Protein sequence: CASRLRAGLQTEAFF.

Remarks on this clone: One end of the junction varies from germline; a read error may be responsible. This chain links TRBV2 with TRBJ1-1; 9 bases line up with TRBD1. The CDR3 is 17 residues long. Per germline, CDR1 SNHLY and CDR2 FYNNEI. For the CDR3, the DNA is TGTGCCAGCTCCCAAGAGGGCGCCGGGACAGGGAACTCTGAAGCTTTCTTT. Encoded protein: CASSQEGAGTGNSEAFF. The full variable domain, with the rest looked up from reference TRBV2 and TRBJ1-1, is EPEVTQTPSHQVTQMGQEVILRCVPISNHLYFYWYRQILGQKVEFLVSFYNNEISEKSEIFDDQFSVERPDGSNFTLKIRSTKLEDSAMYFCASSQEGAGTGNSEAFFGQGTRLTVV.

J is TRBJ1-1 and V is TRBV24-1; 8 nucleotides line up with TRBD1. After removal of 5 bases from V and 4 bases from J, the junction contained 11 bases not matched to a gene. CDR3 length: 16 residues. Germline V gives CDR1 KGHDR, CDR2 SFDVKD. The CDR3 reads CATSARQGLGGTEAFF. The CDR3 DNA follows: TGTGCCACCAGTGCTCGACAGGGGCTGGGGGGCACTGAAGCTTTCTTT.

The V and J genes are TRBV27 and TRBJ2-5, with unresolved D. The V gene's germline CDR1 is MNHEY and CDR2 SMNVEV (reference sequence). V shed 2 bases and J shed 0 bases, with 7 bases lying between them. The CDR3 loop spans 14 amino acids. The CDR3 loop reads CASSLRSYQETQYF. CDR3 nucleotides: TGTGCCAGCAGTTTACGTTCGTACCAAGAGACCCAGTACTTC.